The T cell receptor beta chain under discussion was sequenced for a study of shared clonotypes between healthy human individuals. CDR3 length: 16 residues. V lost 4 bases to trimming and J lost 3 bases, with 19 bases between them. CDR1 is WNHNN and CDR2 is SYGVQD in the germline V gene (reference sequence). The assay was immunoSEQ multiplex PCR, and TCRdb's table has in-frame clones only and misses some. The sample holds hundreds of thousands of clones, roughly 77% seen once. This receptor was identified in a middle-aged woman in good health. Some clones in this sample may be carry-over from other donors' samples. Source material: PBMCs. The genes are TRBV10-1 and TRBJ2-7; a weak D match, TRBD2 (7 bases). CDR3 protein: CASSGGAGARRYEQYF. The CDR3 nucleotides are TGCGCCAGCAGTGGAGGGGCGGGGGCCCGGCGCTACGAGCAGTACTTC.